Below are 3 T cell receptor beta chains sequenced from a single sample in a study of CD8 T cells in Susac syndrome. After extraction with the RNeasy kit, roughly 0.45 to 1 ug of the RNA was reverse transcribed using random hexamers. TCRdb recomputed calls from the immunoSEQ multiplex PCR reads with MiXCR, one row per CDR3 protein. The table records more than 150,000 distinct CDR3 sequences, approximately 96% of them present only once. What was sequenced was CD4+ T cells from PBMCs. All receptors derive from a human donor with Susac syndrome.

The genes are TRBV19 and TRBJ1-4; maybe TRBD1 (5 bases). Germline V lookup: CDR1 LNHDA, CDR2 SQIVND (reference sequence). The CDR3 is 15 residues long. V dropped 4 bases and J dropped 7 bases, with 16 bases sitting between them. The CDR3 nucleotides are TGTGCCAGTAGTACCAGACTCCCAGGGCGTGAAAAACTGTTTTTT. Translated, it gives CASSTRLPGREKLFF.

This clonotype occurred once. This sequence joins TRBV20-1 and TRBJ1-6; the D is unclear. The germline V and J ends were trimmed by 2 bases and 1 base, with 12 bases remaining between them. Germline V gene lookup returns CDR1 DFQATT and CDR2 SNEGSKA (reference sequence). The CDR3 sequence is 16 residues long. CDR3 nucleotide sequence: TGCAGTGCTAGAACGGTTTTAGGATCCTATAATTCACCCCTCCACTTT. Amino acid sequence: CSARTVLGSYNSPLHF.

This clonotype appeared once. The gene calls are TRBV10-3 and TRBJ2-5; tentatively, D is TRBD2 (5 bases). The CDR3 loop spans 11 amino acids. Germline CDR1 is ENHRY and CDR2 is SYGVKD. Trimming pared 10 bases from V and 4 bases from J, leaving 10 bases between. The CDR3: CASRGSETQYF. CDR3 nucleotide sequence: TGTGCCAGCCGGGGATCAGAGACCCAGTACTTC.